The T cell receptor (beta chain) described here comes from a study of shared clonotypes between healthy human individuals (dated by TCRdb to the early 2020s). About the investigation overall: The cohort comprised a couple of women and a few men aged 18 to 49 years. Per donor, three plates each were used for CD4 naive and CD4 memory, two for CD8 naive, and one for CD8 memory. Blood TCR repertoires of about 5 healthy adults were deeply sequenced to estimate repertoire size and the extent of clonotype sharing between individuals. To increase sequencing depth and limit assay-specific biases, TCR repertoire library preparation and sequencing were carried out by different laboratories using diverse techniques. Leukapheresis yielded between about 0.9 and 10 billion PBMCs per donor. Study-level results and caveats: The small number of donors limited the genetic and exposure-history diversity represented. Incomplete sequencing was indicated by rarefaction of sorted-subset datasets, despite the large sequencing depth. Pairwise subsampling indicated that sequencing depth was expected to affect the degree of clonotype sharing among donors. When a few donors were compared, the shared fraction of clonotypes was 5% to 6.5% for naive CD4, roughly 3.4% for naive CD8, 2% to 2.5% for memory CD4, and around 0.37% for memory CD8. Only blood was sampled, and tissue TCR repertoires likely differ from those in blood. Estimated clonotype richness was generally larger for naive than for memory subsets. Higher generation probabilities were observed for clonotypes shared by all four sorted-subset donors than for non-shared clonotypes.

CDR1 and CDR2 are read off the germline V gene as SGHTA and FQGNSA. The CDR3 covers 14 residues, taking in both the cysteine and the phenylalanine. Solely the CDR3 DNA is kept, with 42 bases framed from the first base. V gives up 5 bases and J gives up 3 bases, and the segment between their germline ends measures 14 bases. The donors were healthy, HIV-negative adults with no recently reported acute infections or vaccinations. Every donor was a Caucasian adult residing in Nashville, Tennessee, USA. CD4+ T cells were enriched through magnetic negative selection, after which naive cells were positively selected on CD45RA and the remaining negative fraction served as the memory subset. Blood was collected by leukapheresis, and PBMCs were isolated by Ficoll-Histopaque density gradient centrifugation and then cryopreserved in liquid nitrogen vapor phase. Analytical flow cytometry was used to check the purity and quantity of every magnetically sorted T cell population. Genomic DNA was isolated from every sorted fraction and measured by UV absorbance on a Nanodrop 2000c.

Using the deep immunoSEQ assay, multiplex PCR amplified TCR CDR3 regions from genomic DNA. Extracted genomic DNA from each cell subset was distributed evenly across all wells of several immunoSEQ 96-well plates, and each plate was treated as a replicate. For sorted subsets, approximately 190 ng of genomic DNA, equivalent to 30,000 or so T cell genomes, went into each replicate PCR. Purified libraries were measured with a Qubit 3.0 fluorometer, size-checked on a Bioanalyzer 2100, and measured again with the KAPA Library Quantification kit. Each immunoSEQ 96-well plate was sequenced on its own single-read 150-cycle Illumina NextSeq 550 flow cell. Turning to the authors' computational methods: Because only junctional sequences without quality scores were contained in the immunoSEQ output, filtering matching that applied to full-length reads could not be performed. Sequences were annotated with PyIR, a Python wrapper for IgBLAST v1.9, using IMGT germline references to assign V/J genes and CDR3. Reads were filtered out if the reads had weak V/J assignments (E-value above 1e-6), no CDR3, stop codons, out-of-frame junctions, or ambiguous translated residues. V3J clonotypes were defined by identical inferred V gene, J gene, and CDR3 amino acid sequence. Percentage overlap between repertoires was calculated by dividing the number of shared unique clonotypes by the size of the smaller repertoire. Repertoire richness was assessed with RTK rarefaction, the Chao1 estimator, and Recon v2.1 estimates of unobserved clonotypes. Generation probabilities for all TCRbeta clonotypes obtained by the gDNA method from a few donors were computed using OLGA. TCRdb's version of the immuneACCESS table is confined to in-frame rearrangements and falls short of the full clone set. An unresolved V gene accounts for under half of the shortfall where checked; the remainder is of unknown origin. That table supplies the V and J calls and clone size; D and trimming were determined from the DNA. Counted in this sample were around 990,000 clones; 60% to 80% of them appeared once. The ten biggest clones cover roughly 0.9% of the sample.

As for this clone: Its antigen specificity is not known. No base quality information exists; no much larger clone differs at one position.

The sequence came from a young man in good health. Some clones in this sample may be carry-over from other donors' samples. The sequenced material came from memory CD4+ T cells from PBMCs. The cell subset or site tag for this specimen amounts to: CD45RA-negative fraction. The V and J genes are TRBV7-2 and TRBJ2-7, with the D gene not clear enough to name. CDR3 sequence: CASSPPGRVYEQYF. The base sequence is TGTGCCAGCAGCCCTCCGGGCAGAGTCTACGAGCAGTACTTC.